The source of this TCR beta chain is a study of blood T cell repertoires in COVID-19. Unmatched junction bases numbered 5, after V lost 0 bases and J lost 4 bases. Per the germline V gene, CDR1 is LGHNA and CDR2 is YNFKEQ. The CDR3 totals 16 residues. Data came from immunoSEQ multiplex PCR; TCRdb stores just in-frame clones and leaves some out. The sample has a few hundred thousand clones, around 89% seen once. This TCR was recovered from a man aged 40-49 years who had recovered from COVID-19. The V gene is TRBV4-2, the J gene TRBJ2-7; TRBD2 aligns across 11 bases. Sequencing was done on a sample of PBMCs or T cells enriched from blood (not recorded which). The CDR3 DNA reads TGTGCCAGCAGCCAAGATTTACTAGCGGGAGTTTACGAGCAGTACTTC. Translation gives CASSQDLLAGVYEQYF.